The clone carrying this TCR beta chain appeared a few times. Libraries were prepared by immunoSEQ multiplex PCR; TCRdb keeps only in-frame clonotypes and omits some of them. The sample consists of 150,000 to 200,000 clones, roughly 92% of them appearing once. This sample was taken from a study of blood T cell repertoires in COVID-19. J lost 7 bases, V lost 5 bases, and 9 bases had no gene match. CDR1 is SGHTA, CDR2 FQGTGA, per germline. The CDR3 consists of 14 residues. The clonotype was recovered from a man aged 25-45 years with COVID-19, enrolled during active disease. Source material: peripheral blood. This chain links TRBV7-3 with TRBJ2-7, with 9 bases fitting TRBD2. CDR3: CASSGTAGGREQYF. The DNA for the CDR3 is TGTGCCAGCAGCGGAACAGCGGGGGGCCGGGAGCAGTACTTC.